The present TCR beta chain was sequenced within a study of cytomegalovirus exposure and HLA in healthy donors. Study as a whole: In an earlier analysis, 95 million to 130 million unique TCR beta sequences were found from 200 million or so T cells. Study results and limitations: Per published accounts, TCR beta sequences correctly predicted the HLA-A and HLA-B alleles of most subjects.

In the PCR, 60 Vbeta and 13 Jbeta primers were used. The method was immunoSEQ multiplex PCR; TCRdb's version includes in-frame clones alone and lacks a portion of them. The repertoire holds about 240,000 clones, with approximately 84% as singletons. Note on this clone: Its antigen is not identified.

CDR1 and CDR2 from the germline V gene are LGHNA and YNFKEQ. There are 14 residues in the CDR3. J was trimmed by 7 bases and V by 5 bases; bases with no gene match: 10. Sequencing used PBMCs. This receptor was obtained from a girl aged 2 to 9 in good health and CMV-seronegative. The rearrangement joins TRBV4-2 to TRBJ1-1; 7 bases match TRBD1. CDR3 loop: CASSGTAPRDEAFF. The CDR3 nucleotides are TGTGCCAGCAGCGGGACAGCCCCGAGGGATGAAGCTTTCTTT.